The source of this T cell receptor beta chain is a study of T cells after yellow fever vaccination. Across the whole study: Any fraction with a low cell number was prepared using SMART-Seq v4 Ultra Low Input.

Details on this clonotype: Its antigen is not known.

General observations from the study: Subsequent booster samples again held most clones from primary vaccination (roughly 96% CD4, approximately 85% CD8).

This CDR3 has 13 residues. CDR1 is DFQATT and CDR2 is SNEGSKA in the germline V gene (reference sequence). UMIs were added to TCR cDNA along with a universal primer site when it was made by 5'RACE template switching. TCRdb processed the 5' RACE reads anew with MiXCR; each CDR3 protein has one entry. This table holds 350,000 to 450,000 distinct CDR3 sequences, roughly 6.1% found once. The sample here was PBMCs, taken 5 days after the yellow fever booster vaccination. V and J are TRBV20-1 and TRBJ2-1; 13 nucleotides align to TRBD2. The source of this sequence is a man aged 30 to 39 who received the YFV17D yellow fever vaccine. CDR3 protein: CSSPTSGRFEQFF. In DNA, the CDR3 is TGCTCAAGCCCGACTAGCGGGAGGTTTGAGCAGTTCTTC.